This T cell receptor (beta chain) was sequenced in a study of shared clonotypes between healthy human individuals. About the research overall: CD8 memory received one plate per donor, CD8 naive two, CD4 memory three and CD4 naive three.

Study-level results: What limited the represented genetic and exposure-history diversity was the small number of donors. The generation probabilities recorded for non-shared clonotypes fell below those of clonotypes shared by all four donors.

V lost 5 bases and J lost 7; bases outside the gene matches: 4. Germline lookup yields CDR1 SGHTA and CDR2 FQGNSA. The CDR3 runs 15 residues. Note on this clone: Its target is not known.

Per sorted-subset replicate PCR, input was 200 to 250 ng DNA, representing around 30,000 T cell genomes. Profiling relied on immunoSEQ multiplex PCR, and the TCRdb table lists in-frame clones only, not all of them. Of 550,000 to 700,000 clones in the sample, about 80% are singletons; the top ten hold 1.5% to 2%. The chain has TRBV7-2 and TRBJ2-1; TRBD2 matches at 14 bases. This TCR was recovered from a woman aged 25-40 years in good health. The sequenced sample consisted of memory CD4+ T cells sorted from blood. Subset of the sample: CD45RA-negative fraction. CDR3 residues: CASSHGLAGGNEQFF. CDR3 DNA: TGTGCCAGCAGCCACGGACTAGCGGGAGGTAATGAGCAGTTCTTC.